This T cell receptor beta chain was identified in a study of shared clonotypes between healthy human individuals. Study-level points and caveats: Shared across four donors were 4% to 5% of the naive CD4 clonotypes.

Profiling relied on immunoSEQ multiplex PCR, and the TCRdb table lists in-frame clones only, not all of them. The sample includes 2 million to 2.5 million clones, 90% to 95% seen only once; the top ten take about 0.39%. Donors were healthy HIV-negative adults without recently reported acute infections or vaccinations. Comments on this clone: The antigen remains undetermined.

This CDR3 has 13 residues. CDR1 is SGHRS, CDR2 YFSETQ, per germline. Trimming took 4 bases from V and 7 from J, leaving 12 bases between them. Material: naive CD4+ T cells from PBMCs. Stated subset: CD45RA+ positively selected. The receptor was isolated from a man aged 18 to 29 in good health. Some clones in this sample may be carry-over from other donors' samples. The chain is built from TRBV5-1 and TRBJ1-5, with D maybe TRBD1 (5 bases). The chain's CDR3 is CASSPMGDQPQHF. CDR3 DNA sequence: TGCGCCAGCAGCCCCATGGGGGACCAGCCCCAGCATTTT.